This paragraph reports one T cell receptor beta chain. The sample is drawn from a study of identical twins. Each CDR3 protein gets one entry after TCRdb re-called the 5' RACE reads with MiXCR. The repertoire holds around 550,000 distinct CDR3 sequences, with 15% as singletons. V was trimmed by 0 bases and J by 0 bases, leaving 6 bases between them. The CDR3 totals 13 residues. The germline V gene encodes CDR1 DFQATT and CDR2 SNEGSKA (reference sequence). These records were also assigned to another study, of yellow fever vaccine responses in identical twins.

The TCR originated in a woman under 30 in good health. The chain has TRBV20-1 and TRBJ2-7; D gene ambiguous. The specimen was CD4+ T cells sorted from blood. Here the CDR3 DNA reads TGCAGTGCTAGAGAAGGCCGCTCCTACGAGCAGTACGTC. This gives the protein CSAREGRSYEQYV.